These 12 T cell receptor beta chains came from one sample sequenced in a study of blood T cell repertoires in COVID-19. Some clones are missing from TCRdb's copy, which holds only in-frame ones; the method was immunoSEQ multiplex PCR. The profile covers over 45,000 clones, with roughly 90% appearing a single time and approximately 8% taken by the ten largest. The sequenced sample was peripheral blood. All receptors come from a man in his sixties with active COVID-19.

V is TRBV3-1 (or the pseudogene TRBV3-2) and J is TRBJ1-6; D remains unclear. Germline V CDR1 and CDR2: LGHDT, YNNKEL (reference sequence). This CDR3 region has 14 residues. V lost 7 bases to trimming and J lost 7 bases, with 14 bases between them. As DNA, the CDR3 is TGTGCCAGCACCCCTGGGGAGTTCAATTCACCCCTCCACTTT. Protein sequence: CASTPGEFNSPLHF.

The CDR3 nucleotides are TGTGCCAGCAGCTCCCGGGGGGCCTACACAGATACGCAGTATTTT. Translation gives CASSSRGAYTDTQYF. The chain couples TRBV2 to TRBJ2-3, with a tentative D call TRBD2 (7 bases). V was pared by 6 bases and J by 2 bases, with 15 bases between. The CDR3 totals 15 residues. Looked up from germline, CDR1 is SNHLY and CDR2 is FYNNEI.

The chain uses TRBV6-5 and TRBJ1-1; D call uncertain. The CDR3 has 11 amino acids. Trimming removed 8 bases at V and 4 bases at J, with 8 bases between. CDR1 MNHEY and CDR2 SVGAGI come from the germline V gene. Here the CDR3 DNA reads TGTGCCAGCGAACGGGGCACTGAAGCTTTCTTT. It yields the protein CASERGTEAFF.

The CDR3 DNA follows: TGTGCCAGCAAATATCAACAGGGCGGTTTTTTGCGCTCCTACGAGCAGTACTTC. Translating gives CASKYQQGGFLRSYEQYF. The chain recombines TRBV9 with TRBJ2-7, with TRBD1 as a possible D gene (6 bases). Germline V gives CDR1 SGDLS, CDR2 YYNGEE. V lost 6 bases to trimming and J lost 0 bases, with 25 bases between them. CDR3 length: 18 amino acids.

J is TRBJ2-3 and V is TRBV5-1; 10 bases line up with TRBD1. Germline loops: CDR1 SGHRS, CDR2 YFSETQ. Germline trimming cut 0 bases from V and 7 bases from J; bases unmatched to any gene: 8. CDR3 size: 16 residues. Here the CDR3 reads CASSLAGTGDGNTQYF. CDR3 DNA: TGCGCCAGCAGCTTGGCCGGGACAGGGGATGGAAATACGCAGTATTTT.

The gene calls are TRBV9 and TRBJ1-3; D not certain. The V gene's germline CDR1 is SGDLS and CDR2 YYNGEE. V was cut by 4 bases and J by 0 bases, with 8 bases left in between. The CDR3 is made up of 14 amino acids. CDR3 coding DNA: TGTGCCAGCAGCTCCCGAGGCTCTGGAAACACCATATATTTT. It encodes CASSSRGSGNTIYF.

CDR3 sequence reads: CASSPGLAGAEQFF. The CDR3 nucleotides are TGTGCCAGCAGCCCGGGACTAGCGGGAGCTGAGCAGTTCTTC. The chain uses TRBV7-9 and TRBJ2-1, with 14 positions matching TRBD2. This CDR3 contains 14 residues. The trim removed 5 bases at V and 9 bases at J, leaving 3 bases unmatched. Germline-derived CDR1 and CDR2 are SEHNR and FQNEAQ (reference sequence).

The chain joins TRBV19 to TRBJ2-3; 8 bases are a match to TRBD1. CDR1 is LNHDA, CDR2 SQIVND, per germline (reference sequence). The CDR3 sequence is 16 residues long. The junction had 12 bases not matched to a gene; V was cut back by 6 bases and J by 4 bases. The CDR3 coding sequence is TGTGCCAGTAGGGACTGGACAGGGCGGGGCGCAGATACGCAGTATTTT. This translates into CASRDWTGRGADTQYF.

The chain recombines TRBV7-6 with TRBJ2-5; 10 bases agree with TRBD2. The CDR3 has 15 amino acids. V trimming: 5 bases; J trimming: 5 bases; junction bases outside the gene matches: 8. Germline assignment: CDR1 SGHVS and CDR2 FNYEAQ. The CDR3 protein is CASSPQREGRETQYF. The CDR3 nucleotides read TGTGCCAGCAGCCCCCAGCGGGAGGGCCGGGAGACCCAGTACTTC.

The chain uses TRBV7-3 and TRBJ2-2, with 14 bases matching TRBD2. J gave up 9 bases and V 10 bases, and 4 bases lay outside the gene matches. Germline V gene lookup returns CDR1 SGHTA and CDR2 FQGTGA. The CDR3 has 13 amino acids. The CDR3 bases are TGTGCCACGGGACTAGCGGGAGCGAGGGAGCTGTTTTTT. Amino acids: CATGLAGARELFF.

This clone was seen only a few times. This chain connects TRBV7-8 to TRBJ2-7; 7 positions match TRBD2. The CDR3 consists of 14 residues. J lost 3 bases, V lost 5 bases, and 7 bases had no gene match. CDR1 and CDR2 from the germline V gene are SGHVS and FQNEAQ. The CDR3 region is CASSPRLAFYEQYF. The DNA of the CDR3 is TGTGCCAGCAGCCCCAGACTAGCTTTCTACGAGCAGTACTTC.

This clone has only a few counts. The V and J genes are TRBV25-1 and TRBJ1-2; D remains unclear. Trimming cost V 5 bases and J 0 bases, with 13 bases left between them. The V gene's germline CDR1 is MGHDK and CDR2 SYGVNS. The CDR3 has 15 residues. The CDR3 nucleotides are TGTGCCAGCAGTCGCCAGCGCGATACTAACTATGGCTACACCTTC. This translates into CASSRQRDTNYGYTF.